This TCR beta chain originates from a study of T-cell memory formation after mild COVID-19. At the level of the study: Across donors, TCR clusters were largely donor specific. Study-level findings and limits: A second wave of clones peaked on day 37, and their SARS-CoV-2 specificity went unconfirmed.

This CDR3 spans 14 amino acids. V lost 4 bases, J lost 2 bases, and 11 bases lay in between. Germline V lookup: CDR1 MNHNS, CDR2 SASEGT. Note on this clonotype: The antigen is undetermined.

TCRdb redid the calling of the 5' RACE reads with MiXCR, one entry per CDR3 protein. The data show over 250,000 distinct CDR3 sequences, with about 16% seen just once and 22% held by the top ten. Source material: PBMCs or a T cell subset sorted from them (not recorded which). This chain uses TRBV6-1 with TRBJ2-5; perhaps D is TRBD1 or TRBD2 (5 bases each). The receptor comes from a man younger than 35 who had mild COVID-19 (a few samples of this study predate the infection). Cell type and time point are not known. The CDR3 DNA is TGTGCCAGCAGTGGGGGACGGGCGCAAGAGACCCAGTACTTC. It yields the protein CASSGGRAQETQYF.